Listed below are T cell receptor beta chains from one sample, sequenced in a study of CD8+ T cells in alopecia areata. The repertoire was sequenced with immunoSEQ multiplex PCR; TCRdb's copy has only in-frame clones and lacks some. In the table there are around 200,000 clones, over 60% of which are singletons. The sequencing used CD4+ T cells sorted from blood, collected at week 4, from a patient treated with tofacitinib. These receptors were obtained from a human donor with alopecia areata. Each CDR3 is given with its conserved first and last residue. Each record gives: CDR3 protein, clone size, V gene. The size field is filled for only some rows; it gives once, few, many or a size class.

CDR3: CASSLGQGGSYGYTF
size: few
V: TRBV7-6

CDR3: CATTGLAASYEQYF
size: NA
V: TRBV6-5

CDR3: CASSLFGAGGFYEQYF
size: NA
V: TRBV5-6

CDR3: CASSLGNPSYEQYF
size: once
V: TRBV5-6

CDR3: CASSGGYANTGELFF
size: few
V: TRBV6-1

CDR3: CASSYSGGDYGYTF
size: NA
V: TRBV6-6

CDR3: CASSQGQKLKLFF
size: few
V: TRBV4-3

CDR3: CASKMQVSGELFF
size: NA
V: TRBV7-2

CDR3: CASSRTGGYEQYF
size: few
V: TRBV19

CDR3: CASSLLAGGEETQYF
size: few
V: TRBV5-6

CDR3: CAIRAGFGSSPNEQYF
size: few
V: TRBV27

CDR3: CASSLTENSPLHF
size: NA
V: TRBV7-9

CDR3: CASSPGLARTGELFF
size: NA
V: TRBV4-3

CDR3: CASSLAPFNEQFF
size: NA
V: TRBV5-1

CDR3: CASSLVLDNEQFF
size: NA
V: TRBV5-1

CDR3: CAWTPRGWNQPQHF
size: NA
V: TRBV30

CDR3: CASSSQGGNSPLHF
size: NA
V: TRBV7-2

CDR3: CASSLHAGSPLHF
size: NA
V: TRBV7-9

CDR3: CASSLISGYGYTF
size: NA
V: TRBV5-1

CDR3: CASNSRDTGITLHF
size: NA
V: TRBV5-4

CDR3: CASSESLARAGEQYF
size: few
V: TRBV6-1

CDR3: CASSQRSPALGALHF
size: few
V: TRBV7-2

CDR3: CASRPPGITDTQYF
size: NA
V: TRBV6-5

CDR3: CSVDDREAARVTQYF
size: NA
V: TRBV29-1

CDR3: CASSLDGRLQDEQFF
size: few
V: TRBV9

CDR3: CASRARGAPNYGYTF
size: NA
V: TRBV6-6

CDR3: CASSSRETMETQYF
size: NA
V: TRBV7-8

CDR3: CASSLWDRVNEQYF
size: NA
V: TRBV18

CDR3: CASSQGALGANVLTF
size: NA
V: TRBV4-3

CDR3: CASSLRGRNYEQYF
size: NA
V: TRBV5-1

CDR3: CSVEEGGNQPQHF
size: few
V: TRBV29-1

CDR3: CASSLDLAGNTIYF
size: NA
V: TRBV7-9

CDR3: CASSLDSGSYNEQFF
size: NA
V: TRBV5-1

CDR3: CASSRQGSGKFF
size: NA
V: TRBV6-6